Listed below are T cell receptor beta chains from one sample, sequenced in a study of blood T cell repertoires in COVID-19. Some clones are missing from TCRdb's copy, which holds only in-frame ones; the method was immunoSEQ multiplex PCR. The table includes 90,000 to 120,000 clones, 55% to 75% detected once. Input material: peripheral blood. These receptor sequences come from a woman in her thirties or forties with acute or convalescent COVID-19. Both conserved end residues are part of each CDR3. D genes are given only for firm matches. Clone size is stated in some rows and not others, as once, few, many or a class when expanded.

J,D,size,V,DNA,CDR3
TRBJ1-5,TRBD1,NA,TRBV19,TGTGCCAGTAGTATAAACAGGGGGCAGGGGCAGCCCCAGCATTTT,CASSINRGQGQPQHF
TRBJ2-5,TRBD2,NA,TRBV7-9,TGTGCCAGCAGTTCACCTAGCGGGGGAGGGGAGACCCAGTACTTC,CASSSPSGGGETQYF
TRBJ2-1,NA,NA,TRBV5-1,TGCGCCAGCAGCTTGTGGGGCAGCTCCTCCAATGAGCAGTTCTTC,CASSLWGSSSNEQFF
TRBJ2-1,NA,NA,TRBV7-3,TGTGCCAGCAGCCAATTCGAGGGAGACAATGAGCAGTTCTTC,CASSQFEGDNEQFF
TRBJ1-4,NA,NA,TRBV19,TGTGCCAGTAATTCAGGGCAGGGTGAAAAACTGTTTTTT,CASNSGQGEKLFF
TRBJ2-1,TRBD2,NA,TRBV5-4,TGTGCCGGGGGGACTAGCGGGAGCTCCTACAATGAGCAGTTCTTC,CAGGTSGSSYNEQFF
TRBJ2-5,TRBD2,NA,TRBV5-4,TGTGCCAGCAGCTTAGCGGGGGGGCCACAAGAGACCCAGTACTTC,CASSLAGGPQETQYF
TRBJ1-2,NA,once,TRBV15,TGTGCCACCAGCAGAGATAGGGGTTCGGACGGCTACACCTTC,CATSRDRGSDGYTF
TRBJ2-1,TRBD1,NA,TRBV7-8,TGTGCCAGCAGCTTCGGGACAGGGGAGGTGTACAATGAGCAGTTCTTC,CASSFGTGEVYNEQFF
TRBJ2-5,TRBD2,NA,TRBV7-3,TGTGCCAGCAGCTTAAGGGCTAGCGGGGGAGAGACCCAGTACTTC,CASSLRASGGETQYF
TRBJ2-1,TRBD2,NA,TRBV7-3,TGTGCCAGCAGCTTAGGGCCTAGCGGGGGGTTTAATGAGCAGTTCTTC,CASSLGPSGGFNEQFF
TRBJ1-1,TRBD1,NA,TRBV16,TGTGCCAGCAGCCAAAGGCAGGGGGGTACTGAAGCTTTCTTT,CASSQRQGGTEAFF
TRBJ2-2,NA,NA,TRBV5-1,TGCGCCAGCAGCCCGTCGGGGAACACCGGGGAGCTGTTTTTT,CASSPSGNTGELFF
TRBJ1-6,NA,NA,TRBV3-1/TRBV3-2,TGTGCCAGCAGCCAAGTTGGAGGGCCCCTCCACTTT,CASSQVGGPLHF
TRBJ1-3,TRBD1,NA,TRBV28,TGTGCCAGCAGTCCCACATACAGGGGGGCTGGAAACACCATATATTTT,CASSPTYRGAGNTIYF
TRBJ1-5,NA,NA,TRBV6-1,TGTGCCAGCAGTGAAGCGGGAGGTCAGCCCCAGCATTTT,CASSEAGGQPQHF
TRBJ2-3,TRBD1,NA,TRBV5-1,TGCGCCAGCAGCATCAATACCGGGACAGGGTTGACAGATACGCAGTATTTT,CASSINTGTGLTDTQYF
TRBJ1-2,TRBD1,NA,TRBV27,TGTGCCAGCAGATTTGGACAGGGTTTAGGGGGATACACCTTC,CASRFGQGLGGYTF
TRBJ2-6,NA,NA,TRBV6-2/TRBV6-3,TGTGCCAGCAGTTACTTGACAGACGTCCTCTCTGGGGCCAACGTCCTGACTTTC,CASSYLTDVLSGANVLTF
TRBJ1-4,TRBD1,once,TRBV28,TGTGCCAGCAGCGACAGACAGGGCGGGAATGAAAAACTGTTTTTT,CASSDRQGGNEKLFF
TRBJ1-4,NA,NA,TRBV15,TGTGCCACCAGCAGTGGGTCGCAGGGAAAACTGTTTTTT,CATSSGSQGKLFF
TRBJ1-4,NA,NA,TRBV2,TGTGCCAGCAGTGACGCAGGTCGATATGAAAAACTGTTTTTT,CASSDAGRYEKLFF
TRBJ2-3,NA,NA,TRBV12-5,TGTGCTAGTGGTTTCTTTGAGGCGTCCACAGATACGCAGTATTTT,CASGFFEASTDTQYF
TRBJ2-1,TRBD1,once,TRBV6-5,TGTGCCGGACGACAGGGGGCGTGGGATGAGCAGTTCTTC,CAGRQGAWDEQFF
TRBJ2-5,TRBD2,NA,TRBV5-1,TGCGCCAGCAGCTTGAGAGCGGGGGAGGGCCAAGAGACCCAGTACTTC,CASSLRAGEGQETQYF
TRBJ2-7,NA,NA,TRBV11-2,TGTGCCAGCAGCGCCCGACTGAATTCCTACGAGCAGTACTTC,CASSARLNSYEQYF
TRBJ1-2,NA,NA,TRBV3-1/TRBV3-2,TGTGCCAGCAGCCCCTCGGGGGGCGGCTATGGCTACACCTTC,CASSPSGGGYGYTF
TRBJ2-3,NA,few,TRBV7-2,TGTGCCAGCAGCTCGCCCGCTTGGCGGGCGACAGATACGCAGTATTTT,CASSSPAWRATDTQYF
TRBJ1-5,NA,NA,TRBV6-2/TRBV6-3,TGTGCCAGCAGTTACTACGGGGGGGATCAGCCCCAGCATTTT,CASSYYGGDQPQHF
TRBJ1-1,NA,NA,TRBV30,TGTGCCTGGACGGGGGGCAGGACCACTGAAGCTTTCTTT,CAWTGGRTTEAFF
TRBJ2-1,NA,NA,TRBV6-5,TGTGCCAGCTCCCTACTGGAGAATGAGCAGTTCTTC,CASSLLENEQFF
TRBJ1-4,NA,NA,TRBV2,TGTGCCAGCAGTGTAGGAGGGTCCGGTGAAAAACTGTTTTTT,CASSVGGSGEKLFF
TRBJ1-3,NA,NA,TRBV28,TGTGCCAGCAGTTCACACGGGACTCGGGAGGCTGGAAACACCATATATTTT,CASSSHGTREAGNTIYF
TRBJ2-2,NA,NA,TRBV30,TGTGCCTCCGACAGGGAGGTCCCCACCGGGGAGCTGTTTTTT,CASDREVPTGELFF
TRBJ2-5,TRBD2,NA,TRBV5-1,TGCGCCAGCAGCTCCGGGACTAGCGGTATCCAAGAGACCCAGTACTTC,CASSSGTSGIQETQYF
TRBJ1-5,NA,NA,TRBV4-1,TGCGCCAGCAGCCCCCGGGACTTGTTCAATCAGCCCCAGCATTTT,CASSPRDLFNQPQHF
TRBJ1-3,NA,few,TRBV13,TGTGCCAGCAGCTTAGAATTTGCGGACACCATATATTTT,CASSLEFADTIYF
TRBJ2-2,NA,NA,TRBV24-1,TGTGCCACCCAATACTACGACGGGGAGCTGTTTTTT,CATQYYDGELFF
TRBJ2-5,TRBD2,NA,TRBV6-2/TRBV6-3,TGTGCCAGCAGTTCGGTACTAGCGGCCGGGGAGACCCAGTACTTC,CASSSVLAAGETQYF
TRBJ1-3,NA,once,TRBV28,TGTGCCAGCAATAGGAGCACATACTCTGGAAACACCATATATTTT,CASNRSTYSGNTIYF
TRBJ2-5,NA,NA,TRBV18,TGTGCCAGCTCACCAATGGCGGGAGAGACCCAGTACTTC,CASSPMAGETQYF
TRBJ1-2,NA,NA,TRBV18,TGTGCCAGCTCACAGTCGGAGGGGCGCGTCAATGGCTACACCTTC,CASSQSEGRVNGYTF
TRBJ1-6,NA,NA,TRBV7-9,TGTGCCAGCAGCTTAGCGGGGCTCGTTCAAAATTCACCCCTCCACTTT,CASSLAGLVQNSPLHF
TRBJ2-5,TRBD2,NA,TRBV9,TGTGCCAGCAGCTCAGGGAGGGGCCAAGAGACCCAGTACTTC,CASSSGRGQETQYF
TRBJ1-4,NA,NA,TRBV7-8,TGTGCCAGCAGCTCAGCTTGGGGCAGGGATGGCGAAAAACTGTTTTTT,CASSSAWGRDGEKLFF
TRBJ2-1,TRBD1,once,TRBV4-2,TGTGCCAGCAGCCAAGAAGGGGACAGGGGGCCAAATGAGCAGTTCTTC,CASSQEGDRGPNEQFF
TRBJ2-1,TRBD2,NA,TRBV6-6,TGTGCCAGCAGTCAGGGAGCGGGGGCCCCAGGGGAGCAGTTCTTC,CASSQGAGAPGEQFF
TRBJ1-6,NA,NA,TRBV3-1/TRBV3-2,TGTGCCAGCAGCCAAGTAGGTTCAGGATCCTATAATTCACCCCTCCACTTT,CASSQVGSGSYNSPLHF
TRBJ2-5,NA,NA,TRBV15,TGTGCCACCAGCCCCTTCTCGGGGGAATTCTGGGGGACCCAGTACTTC,CATSPFSGEFWGTQYF
TRBJ1-3,NA,few,TRBV19,TGTGCCAGTAGTATATCAGGAGGCTCTGGAAACACCATATATTTT,CASSISGGSGNTIYF
TRBJ2-7,TRBD1,NA,TRBV10-3,TGTGCCATCAGTGAATCGACAGGGGGTGCCTACGAGCAGTACTTC,CAISESTGGAYEQYF